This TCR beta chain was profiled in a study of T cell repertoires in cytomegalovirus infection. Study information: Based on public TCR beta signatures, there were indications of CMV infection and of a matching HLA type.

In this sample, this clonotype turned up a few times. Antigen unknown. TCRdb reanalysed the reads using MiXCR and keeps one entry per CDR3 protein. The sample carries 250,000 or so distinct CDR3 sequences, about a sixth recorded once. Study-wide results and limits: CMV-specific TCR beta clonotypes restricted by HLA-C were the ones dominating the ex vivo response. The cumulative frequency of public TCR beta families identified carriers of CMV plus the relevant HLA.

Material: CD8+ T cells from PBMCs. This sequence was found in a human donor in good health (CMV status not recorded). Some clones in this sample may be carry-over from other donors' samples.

The CDR3 loop is CASSPSGGKVLYNEQFF. For the CDR3, the DNA is TGTGCCAGCAGTCCTAGCGGGGGAAAAGTTTTATACAATGAGCAGTTCTTC. The rearrangement links TRBV28 to TRBJ2-1; TRBD2 matches 10 bases. V shed 5 bases, J shed 4 bases, and the junction held 11 bases outside the gene matches. CDR1 is MDHEN and CDR2 is SYDVKM in the germline V gene. This CDR3 is 17 amino acids long.